The 30 T cell receptor beta chains reported below all come from one sample, sequenced in a study of blood T cell repertoires in COVID-19. Clones were read by immunoSEQ multiplex PCR, and TCRdb kept only the in-frame ones, dropping some. The sample has about 270,000 clones, 75% to 90% seen once; the top ten hold roughly 3.9%. The sequencing input was PBMCs or T cells enriched from blood (not recorded which). The source of these receptors is a young woman with acute COVID-19.

Here the CDR3 reads CASSPGLAENTDTQYF. CDR3 bases: TGTGCCAGCAGCCCTGGACTAGCGGAAAACACAGATACGCAGTATTTT. V is TRBV7-3 and J is TRBJ2-3; TRBD2 matches at 10 bases. The CDR3 has 16 residues. Germline V gene sequence: CDR1 SGHTA, CDR2 FQGTGA. V lost 5 bases and J lost 2; bases outside the gene matches: 7.

The chain has TRBV27 and TRBJ1-5, with unresolved D. V lost 5 bases and J lost 0, with 8 bases in between. This CDR3 spans 14 amino acids. Germline loops: CDR1 MNHEY, CDR2 SMNVEV (reference sequence). The CDR3 DNA is TGTGCCAGCAGTCCGCAGTATAGCAATCAGCCCCAGCATTTT. Protein sequence: CASSPQYSNQPQHF.

V and J are TRBV6-5 and TRBJ2-1, with D maybe TRBD2 (6 bases). CDR1 and CDR2 from the germline V gene are MNHEY and SVGAGI. The V end lost 6 bases, the J end lost 7 bases, and 19 bases lay between the germline ends. The CDR3 has 15 residues. The CDR3 sequence is CASRPIGGIRNEQFF. The CDR3 bases are TGTGCCAGCAGGCCCATCGGCGGGATTAGGAATGAGCAGTTCTTC.

The V call is TRBV5-6, the J call TRBJ2-3; possible D gene TRBD1, 6 bases. Germline assignment: CDR1 SGHDT and CDR2 YYEEEE. Trimming removed 3 bases at V and 2 bases at J, with 10 bases between. The CDR3 loop spans 14 amino acids. CDR3 DNA: TGTGCCAGCAGCTCACAGGGTACCACAGATACGCAGTATTTT. Translating gives CASSSQGTTDTQYF.

This chain connects TRBV11-3 to TRBJ2-1, with 9 nucleotides matching TRBD2. The germline V gene has CDR1 SGHNT and CDR2 YENEEA. The J segment lost 5 bases and the V segment lost 0 bases, leaving 11 bases of the junction unmatched. The CDR3 runs 18 residues. In nucleotides, the CDR3 is TGTGCCAGCAGCTTAGATCAGGCTTCAGCGGGAGGTAACAATGAGCAGTTCTTC. It translates to CASSLDQASAGGNNEQFF.

CDR3 in DNA: TGCGCCAGCAGCCCCCTGGACAGGGGGCCCTACGAGCAGTACTTC. Translating gives CASSPLDRGPYEQYF. The gene calls are TRBV5-1 and TRBJ2-7, with TRBD1 matching 11 bases. The J segment lost 2 bases and the V segment lost 4 bases, leaving 5 bases of the junction unmatched. This CDR3 is 15 amino acids long. Per the germline V gene, CDR1 is SGHRS and CDR2 is YFSETQ.

The chain couples TRBV24-1 to TRBJ1-2; maybe TRBD1 (6 bases). Trimming stripped 4 bases from V and 6 bases from J, with 17 bases between. The V gene's germline CDR1 is KGHDR and CDR2 SFDVKD. The CDR3 is made up of 15 amino acids. The chain's CDR3 is CATSDPSQGADGYTF. The DNA of the CDR3 is TGTGCCACCAGTGACCCATCACAGGGTGCTGATGGCTACACCTTC.

The V and J genes are TRBV6-1 and TRBJ2-1; 9 bases are shared with TRBD1. Germline V gives CDR1 MNHNS, CDR2 SASEGT. The CDR3 is 14 amino acids. The ends lost 3 bases at V and 7 bases at J; junction bases unmatched: 4. CDR3 DNA: TGTGCCAGCAGTGAGACAGGGGGGTGGAATGAGCAGTTCTTC. This gives the protein CASSETGGWNEQFF.

J is TRBJ2-3 and V is TRBV3-1 (or the pseudogene TRBV3-2); 11 bases are a match to TRBD2. Losses at the gene ends were 1 base for V and 0 bases for J; bases not matched to a gene: 6. Germline-derived CDR1 and CDR2 are LGHDT and YNNKEL (reference sequence). The CDR3 extends over 18 amino acids. CDR3 residues: CASSQGVAGGPSTDTQYF. The CDR3 DNA reads as TGTGCCAGCAGCCAAGGAGTAGCGGGGGGGCCTAGCACAGATACGCAGTATTTT.

This clone was picked up one time. The rearrangement links TRBV4-1 to TRBJ2-1, with D perhaps TRBD2 (6 bases). Germline assignment: CDR1 MGHRA and CDR2 YSYEKL. Trimming shortened V by 1 base and J by 6 bases, and 10 bases separated the two germline ends. The CDR3 totals 14 residues. CDR3 sequence (DNA): TGCGCCAGCAGCCAAGCGGGAGCGATCAATGAGCAGTTCTTC. As protein: CASSQAGAINEQFF.

This CDR3 reads CASSLLGLAGAVGAGELFF. CDR3 sequence (DNA): TGTGCCAGCAGCTTACTTGGCCTAGCGGGAGCAGTAGGGGCCGGGGAGCTGTTTTTT. This chain connects TRBV7-3 to TRBJ2-2, with 10 bases fitting TRBD2. V dropped 2 bases and J dropped 6; count of bases not matched to a gene: 15. Germline values: CDR1 SGHTA, CDR2 FQGTGA. CDR3 length: 19 amino acids.

V is TRBV18 and J is TRBJ2-4; 7 bases are a match to TRBD1. The CDR3 covers 17 residues. Germline loops: CDR1 KGHSH, CDR2 LQKENI. The V and J ends lost 3 bases and 3 bases, in that order; junction bases with no gene match: 11. The CDR3 here is CASSPTLGGLVKNIQYF. The DNA for the CDR3 is TGTGCCAGCTCACCTACGCTAGGGGGCTTGGTCAAAAACATTCAGTACTTC.

The J gene is TRBJ2-7, the V gene TRBV2; no reliable D call. The CDR3 extends over 16 amino acids. CDR1 is SNHLY and CDR2 is FYNNEI in the germline V gene. V was shortened by 6 bases and J by 2 bases, with 20 bases between the two germline ends. CDR3 region: CASSVKTTSPPYEQYF. The CDR3 DNA reads as TGTGCCAGCAGCGTTAAGACAACTTCCCCTCCCTACGAGCAGTACTTC.

V and J are TRBV7-2 and TRBJ1-1, with D possibly TRBD1 on 6 matching bases. The germline gives CDR1 SGHTA, CDR2 FQGNSA. The CDR3 length is 16 residues. Deletions cut 5 bases from V and 0 bases from J, with 16 bases between. Here the CDR3 reads CASSMTGEILNTEAFF. In DNA form, the CDR3 reads TGTGCCAGCAGCATGACAGGAGAAATACTGAACACTGAAGCTTTCTTT.

This chain uses TRBV24-1 with TRBJ2-1, with 10 positions matching TRBD1. The V and J ends lost 4 bases and 5 bases, in that order; junction bases with no gene match: 7. The CDR3 contains 16 residues. CDR1 and CDR2 (germline): KGHDR, SFDVKD. DNA of the CDR3: TGTGCCACCAGTGACCTCGGGACAGGGGACGACAATGAGCAGTTCTTC. Its protein is CATSDLGTGDDNEQFF.

The CDR3 protein is CASSLGQGKTPSSNQPQHF. Here the CDR3 DNA reads TGTGCCAGCAGCCTAGGACAGGGAAAGACGCCCAGCAGCAATCAGCCCCAGCATTTT. V and J are TRBV28 and TRBJ1-5; 8 positions agree with TRBD1. The germline gives CDR1 MDHEN, CDR2 SYDVKM. The CDR3 length is 19 residues. Trimming cost V 6 bases and J 1 base; bases outside gene matches: 17. The full variable domain, rest sourced from reference TRBV28 and TRBJ1-5, is DVKVTQSSRYLVKRTGEKVFLECVQDMDHENMFWYRQDPGLGLRLIYFSYDVKMKEKGDIPEGYSVSREKKERFSLILESASTNQTSMYLCASSLGQGKTPSSNQPQHFGDGTRLSIL.

The V gene is TRBV19, the J gene TRBJ2-3, with D possibly matching TRBD2 (5 bases). Germline V lookup: CDR1 LNHDA, CDR2 SQIVND (reference sequence). Trimming shortened V by 6 bases and J by 3 bases, and 16 bases separated the two germline ends. The CDR3 contains 15 residues. Here the CDR3 DNA reads TGTGCCAGTAGCCCCGGACTGCGGGTTACAGATACGCAGTATTTT. It encodes CASSPGLRVTDTQYF.

This chain uses TRBV10-3 with TRBJ2-7, with 7 bases that match TRBD1. Looked up from germline, CDR1 is ENHRY and CDR2 is SYGVKD. V lost 0 bases and J lost 3; bases outside the gene matches: 5. CDR3 length equals 15 residues. The CDR3 spells CAISESGTVGYEQYF. The CDR3 DNA follows: TGTGCCATCAGTGAGTCCGGGACAGTAGGCTACGAGCAGTACTTC.

The rearrangement uses TRBV10-3 and TRBJ2-7; tentative D call: TRBD2 (5 bases). This CDR3 is built from 14 residues. Germline loops: CDR1 ENHRY, CDR2 SYGVKD. V lost 5 bases and J 5 bases, leaving 16 bases between the germline ends. The CDR3 region is CAISFLDLGNEQYF. CDR3 in DNA: TGTGCCATCAGTTTCTTGGACTTGGGTAACGAGCAGTACTTC.

As DNA, the CDR3 is TGCAGTGCTAGTTCAGGGGCCAGCAATCAGCCCCAGCATTTT. Translating it yields CSASSGASNQPQHF. V usage is TRBV20-1 and J usage is TRBJ1-5, with D maybe TRBD1 (6 bases). This CDR3 comprises 14 residues. Germline V gene sequence: CDR1 DFQATT, CDR2 SNEGSKA (reference sequence). Trimming shortened V by 3 bases and J by 1 base, and 10 bases separated the two germline ends.

The genes are TRBV28 and TRBJ2-4, with TRBD2 matching 14 bases. The CDR3 loop spans 18 amino acids. CDR1 and CDR2 (germline): MDHEN, SYDVKM. The V gene end was trimmed by 6 bases and the J gene end by 9 bases; junction bases not matched to a gene: 16. DNA of the CDR3: TGTGCCAGCAGCCGCCCTCCGGGACTAGCGGGAGCCGTAAGCATTCAGTACTTC. Protein sequence: CASSRPPGLAGAVSIQYF.

The CDR3 spells CASSQDTTSGNEQFF. CDR3 DNA: TGTGCCAGCAGCCAAGACACAACCTCGGGCAATGAGCAGTTCTTC. V usage is TRBV3-1 (or the pseudogene TRBV3-2) and J usage is TRBJ2-1; D not certain. Germline CDR1 is LGHDT and CDR2 is YNNKEL (reference sequence). The CDR3 extends over 15 amino acids. The V end was cut by 0 bases, the J end by 6 bases, with 12 bases between.

The chain links TRBV9 to TRBJ2-5; weak D call: TRBD1 (5 bases). The CDR3 extends over 14 amino acids. Germline V gene lookup returns CDR1 SGDLS and CDR2 YYNGEE. Trimming stripped 4 bases from V and 3 bases from J, with 13 bases between. In nucleotides, the CDR3 is TGTGCCAGCAGCCCCCAAGGGGCAGAAGAGACCCAGTACTTC. Protein product: CASSPQGAEETQYF.

Worth noting for this clone: The same CDR3 arises from other DNA sequences in this sample as well. V is TRBV18 and J is TRBJ2-3; D gene unclear. Germline V gene sequence: CDR1 KGHSH, CDR2 LQKENI. Trimming removed 2 bases from V and 6 bases from J, with 3 bases in between. The CDR3 consists of 11 residues. In DNA, the CDR3 is TGTGCCAGCTCACCAGGCGATACGCAGTATTTT. The encoded protein is CASSPGDTQYF.

To note about this clone: Other nucleotide sequences from this sample produce the same CDR3. The genes are TRBV24-1 and TRBJ1-2; D gene ambiguous. With 2 bases removed from V and 4 bases from J, the gap between germline ends came to 7 bases. The CDR3 length is 13 residues. Germline CDR1 is KGHDR and CDR2 is SFDVKD. CDR3 loop: CATSDSGSYGYTF. The CDR3 coding sequence is TGTGCCACCAGTGATTCTGGCAGCTATGGCTACACCTTC.

In its sample, this clone was seen once. The chain joins TRBV15 to TRBJ1-3; no definite D call. From germline, CDR1 is LNHNV and CDR2 YYDKDF (reference sequence). The CDR3 has 14 residues. V was pared by 8 bases and J by 0 bases, with 11 bases between. CDR3 DNA: TGTGCCACCGGAGCTCTTAACTCTGGAAACACCATATATTTT. As protein: CATGALNSGNTIYF.

This rearrangement joins TRBV19 to TRBJ2-7; possibly TRBD2 for D (6 bases). The CDR3 contains 14 residues. Trimming pared 3 bases from V and 0 bases from J, leaving 9 bases between. CDR1 LNHDA and CDR2 SQIVND come from the germline V gene (reference sequence). CDR3 in DNA: TGTGCCAGTAGTATCCGCGGGGACTCCTACGAGCAGTACTTC. This translates into CASSIRGDSYEQYF.

This clone was found once. The V and J genes are TRBV27 and TRBJ1-1; D is unresolved. The CDR3 contains 14 residues. Germline-derived CDR1 and CDR2 are MNHEY and SMNVEV (reference sequence). V shed 1 base and J shed 6 bases, with 12 bases lying between them. The CDR3 is CASSLFGRVAEAFF. CDR3 DNA sequence: TGTGCCAGCAGTTTATTTGGTAGAGTAGCTGAAGCTTTCTTT.

The CDR3 protein is CAPRRGPSVYNEQFF. The CDR3 coding sequence is TGTGCCCCACGGCGGGGTCCGTCCGTATACAATGAGCAGTTCTTC. The chain joins TRBV19 to TRBJ2-1, with D maybe TRBD2 (6 bases). Trimming removed 11 bases from V and 4 bases from J, with 21 bases in between. Germline V lookup: CDR1 LNHDA, CDR2 SQIVND (reference sequence). The CDR3 contains 15 residues.

This clone has only a few counts. The V gene is TRBV28, the J gene TRBJ1-1, with D possibly matching TRBD1 (5 bases). The CDR3 totals 11 residues. Germline loops: CDR1 MDHEN, CDR2 SYDVKM. Trimming took 10 bases from V and 7 from J, leaving 13 bases between them. The CDR3 region has the DNA TGTGCCACAACCCTCCAGGGTGAAGCTTTCTTT. It yields the protein CATTLQGEAFF.